The present entry profiles one TCR beta chain with its context. Its matching antigen is unknown. Trimming shortened V by 4 bases and J by 0 bases, and 16 bases separated the two germline ends. This CDR3 comprises 16 residues. The V gene's germline CDR1 is SGHTA and CDR2 FQGNSA. Alongside a J-beta primer mix, a sample-barcoded 5' primer served in a second PCR lasting roughly 6 to 12 cycles. TCRdb ran MiXCR on the 5' RACE reads and lists one entry per CDR3 protein. The sample includes more than 1 million distinct CDR3 sequences, 45% of them seen just once. The study isolated at least 6 million PBMCs from each sample. The data derive from a study of blood T cells in healthy people across ages. Overall study results and limits: The study lacked donor CMV status, which possibly confounded expanded clonotype changes. With naive T cell percentage, TCR beta diversity showed a strong correlation.

The chain recombines TRBV7-2 with TRBJ2-7; the D is unclear. Sequenced: blood. This clonotype was sampled from a woman in her fifties or sixties in good health. The CDR3 nucleotides are TGTGCCAGCAGCTCTGGTGTTCGGATTAGCTCCTACGAGCAGTACTTC. This codes for CASSSGVRISSYEQYF.